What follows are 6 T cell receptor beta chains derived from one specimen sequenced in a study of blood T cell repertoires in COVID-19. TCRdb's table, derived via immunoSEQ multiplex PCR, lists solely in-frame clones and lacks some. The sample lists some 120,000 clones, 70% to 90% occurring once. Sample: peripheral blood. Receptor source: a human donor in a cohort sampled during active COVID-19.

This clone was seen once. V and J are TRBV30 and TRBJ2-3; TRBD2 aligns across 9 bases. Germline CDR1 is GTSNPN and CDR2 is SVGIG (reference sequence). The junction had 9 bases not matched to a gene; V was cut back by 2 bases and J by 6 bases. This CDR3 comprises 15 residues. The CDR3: CAWSLGGGGPDTQYF. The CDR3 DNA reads TGTGCCTGGAGTTTAGGCGGGGGGGGCCCCGATACGCAGTATTTT.

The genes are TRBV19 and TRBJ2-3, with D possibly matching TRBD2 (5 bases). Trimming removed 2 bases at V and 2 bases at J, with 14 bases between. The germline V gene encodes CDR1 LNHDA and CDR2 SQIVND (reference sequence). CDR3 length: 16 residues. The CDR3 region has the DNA TGTGCCAGTAGTATAAATCCTAGCAGATACACAGATACGCAGTATTTT. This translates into CASSINPSRYTDTQYF.

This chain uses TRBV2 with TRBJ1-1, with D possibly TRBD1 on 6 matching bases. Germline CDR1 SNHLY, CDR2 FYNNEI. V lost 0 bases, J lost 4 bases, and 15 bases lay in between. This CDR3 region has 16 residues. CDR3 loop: CASSEAVGQPSTEAFF. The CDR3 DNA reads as TGTGCCAGCAGTGAAGCGGTTGGACAGCCGTCCACTGAAGCTTTCTTT.

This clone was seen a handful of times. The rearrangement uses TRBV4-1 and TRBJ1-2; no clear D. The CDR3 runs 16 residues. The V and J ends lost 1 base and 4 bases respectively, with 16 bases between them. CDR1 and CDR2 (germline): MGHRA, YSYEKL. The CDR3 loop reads CASSQATRASFYGYTF. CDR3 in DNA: TGCGCCAGCAGCCAAGCTACGAGGGCCTCGTTCTATGGCTACACCTTC.

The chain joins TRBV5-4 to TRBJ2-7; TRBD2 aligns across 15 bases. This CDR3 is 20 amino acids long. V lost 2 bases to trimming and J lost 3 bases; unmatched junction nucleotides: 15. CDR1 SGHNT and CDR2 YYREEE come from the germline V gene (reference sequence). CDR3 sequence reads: CASSLSEPGLAGGPIYEQYF. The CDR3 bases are TGTGCCAGCAGCTTATCGGAGCCGGGACTAGCGGGAGGACCCATCTACGAGCAGTACTTC.

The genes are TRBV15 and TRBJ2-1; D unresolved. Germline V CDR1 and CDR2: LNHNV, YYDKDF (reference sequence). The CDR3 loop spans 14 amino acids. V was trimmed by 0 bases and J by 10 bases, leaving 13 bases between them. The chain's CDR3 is CATSRDPPGIEQFF. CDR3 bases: TGTGCCACCAGCAGAGATCCCCCCGGTATAGAGCAGTTCTTC.